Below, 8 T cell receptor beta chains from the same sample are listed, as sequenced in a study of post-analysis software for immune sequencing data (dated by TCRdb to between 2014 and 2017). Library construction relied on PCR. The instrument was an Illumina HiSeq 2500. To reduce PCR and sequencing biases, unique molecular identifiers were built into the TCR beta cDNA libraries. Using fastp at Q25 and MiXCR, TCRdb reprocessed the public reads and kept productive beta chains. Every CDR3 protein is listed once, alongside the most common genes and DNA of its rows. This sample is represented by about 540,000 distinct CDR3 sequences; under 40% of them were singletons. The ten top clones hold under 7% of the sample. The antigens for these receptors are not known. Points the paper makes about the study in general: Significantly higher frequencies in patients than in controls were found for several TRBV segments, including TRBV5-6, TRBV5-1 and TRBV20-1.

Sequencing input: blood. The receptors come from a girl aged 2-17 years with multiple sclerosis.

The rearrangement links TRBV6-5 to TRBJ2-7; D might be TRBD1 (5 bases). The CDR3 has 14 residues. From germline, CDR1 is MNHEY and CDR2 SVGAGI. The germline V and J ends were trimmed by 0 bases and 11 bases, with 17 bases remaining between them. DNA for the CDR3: TGTGCCAGCAGTTACTCGAGGACACTAATGGCCGAGTACTTC. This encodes CASSYSRTLMAEYF.

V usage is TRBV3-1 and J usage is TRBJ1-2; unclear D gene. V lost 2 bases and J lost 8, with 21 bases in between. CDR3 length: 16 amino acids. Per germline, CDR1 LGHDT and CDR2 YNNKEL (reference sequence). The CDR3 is CASSQRAGQAPWGYTF. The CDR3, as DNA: TGTGCCAGCAGCCAAAGGGCGGGTCAGGCCCCTTGGGGCTACACCTTC.

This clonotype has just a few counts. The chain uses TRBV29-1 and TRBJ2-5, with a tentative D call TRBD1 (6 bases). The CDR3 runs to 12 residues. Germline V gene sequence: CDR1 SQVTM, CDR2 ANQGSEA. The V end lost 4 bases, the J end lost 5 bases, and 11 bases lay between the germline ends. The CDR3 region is CSVVGGGETQYF. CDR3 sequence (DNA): TGCAGCGTTGTTGGGGGCGGGGAGACCCAGTACTTC.

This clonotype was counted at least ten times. CDR3 coding DNA: TGCAGTGCCATCGGTTCGGGTGGACAGCTTCGGGGATACGAGCAGTACTTC. Amino acids: CSAIGSGGQLRGYEQYF. The V gene is TRBV20-1, the J gene TRBJ2-7; tentative D call: TRBD1 (6 bases). Germline V gene lookup returns CDR1 DFQATT and CDR2 SNEGSKA (reference sequence). V lost 6 bases and J 4 bases, leaving 28 bases between the germline ends. The CDR3 spans 17 residues.

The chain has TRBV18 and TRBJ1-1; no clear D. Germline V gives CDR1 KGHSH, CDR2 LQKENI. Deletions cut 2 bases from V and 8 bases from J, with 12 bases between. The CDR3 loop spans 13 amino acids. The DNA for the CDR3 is TGTGCCAGCTCACCAGCGGATGGTGAGGAAGCTTTCTTT. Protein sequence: CASSPADGEEAFF.

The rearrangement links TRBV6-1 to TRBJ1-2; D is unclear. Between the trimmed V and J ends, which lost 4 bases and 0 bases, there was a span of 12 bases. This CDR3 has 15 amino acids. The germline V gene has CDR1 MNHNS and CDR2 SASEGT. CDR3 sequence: CASSATARSNYGYTF. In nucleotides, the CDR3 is TGTGCCAGCAGTGCCACAGCCAGATCTAACTATGGCTACACCTTC.

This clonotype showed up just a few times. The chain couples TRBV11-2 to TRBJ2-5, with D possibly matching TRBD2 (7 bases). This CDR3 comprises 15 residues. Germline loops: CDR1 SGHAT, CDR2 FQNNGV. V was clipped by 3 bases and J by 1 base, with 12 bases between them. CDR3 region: CASSLRGLIQETQYF. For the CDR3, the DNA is TGTGCCAGCAGCTTGCGGGGGCTTATCCAAGAGACCCAGTACTTC.

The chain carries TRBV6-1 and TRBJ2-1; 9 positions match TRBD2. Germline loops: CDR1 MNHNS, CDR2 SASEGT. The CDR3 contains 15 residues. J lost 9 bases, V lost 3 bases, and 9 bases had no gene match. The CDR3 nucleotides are TGTGCCAGCAGTGAGCGGGGGGGCCGGGGGAGTGAGCAGTTCTTC. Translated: CASSERGGRGSEQFF.